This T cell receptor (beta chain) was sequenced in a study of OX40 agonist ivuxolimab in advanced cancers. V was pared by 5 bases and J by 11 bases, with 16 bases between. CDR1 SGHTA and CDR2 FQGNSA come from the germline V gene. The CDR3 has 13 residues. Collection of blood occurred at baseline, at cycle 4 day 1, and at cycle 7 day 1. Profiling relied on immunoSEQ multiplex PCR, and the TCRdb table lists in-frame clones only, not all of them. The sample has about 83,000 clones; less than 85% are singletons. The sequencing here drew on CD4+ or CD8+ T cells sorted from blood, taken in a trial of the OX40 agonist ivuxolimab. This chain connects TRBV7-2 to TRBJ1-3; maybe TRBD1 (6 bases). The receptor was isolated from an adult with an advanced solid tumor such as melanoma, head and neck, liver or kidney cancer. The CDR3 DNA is TGTGCCAGCAGCGCCTGGACTGGGGGCGCCATATATTTT. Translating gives CASSAWTGGAIYF.